This T cell receptor (beta chain) was captured in a study of early T cells in non-severe SARS-CoV-2 infection. Study-wide background: Unpaired chains resulted from sequencing bulk RNA of unsorted whole blood.

Attachment of unique molecular identifiers was made to individual cDNA molecules. TCRdb redid the calling of the 5' RACE reads with MiXCR, one entry per CDR3 protein. The sample contains roughly 51,000 distinct CDR3 sequences, roughly 7.7% of which appear only once. This CDR3 comprises 14 residues. CDR1 DFQATT and CDR2 SNEGSKA come from the germline V gene (reference sequence). Trimming took off 2 bases at V and 4 bases at J, with 12 bases between the two ends. This clonotype was counted ten times or more. The chain recombines TRBV20-1 with TRBJ1-5; perhaps TRBD1 as D (6 bases). The material sequenced was whole blood. The source is an adult who was a healthcare worker with PCR-confirmed SARS-CoV-2 infection or an uninfected control (not recorded which). CDR3 nucleotides: TGCAGTGCTAGAAGGGGGAGGGAAAATCAGCCCCAGCATTTT. Its translation: CSARRGRENQPQHF.